The present TCR beta chain was sequenced within a study of T cells expressing NK-cell markers. Study results and caveats: Four donors showed these clonotypes also leading the CD3+CD56-NKG2C+ fraction. Of CD8+ T cells, roughly 1.0-7.0% belonged to dominant NKG2C+ clonotypes in 5 to 7 donors.

CDR3 size: 14 residues. Per the germline V gene, CDR1 is SGHRS and CDR2 is YFSETQ. Production of TCR beta cDNA relied on 5'RACE template switching with UMIs. TCRdb re-called the 5' RACE reads, yielding one record per CDR3 amino acid sequence without DNA. The data include some 450,000 distinct CDR3 sequences; the top ten clones carry 7.3%. On this clonotype itself: Its antigen is not known.

This TCR derives from a woman between 18 and 70 years old in good health. V is TRBV5-1 and J is TRBJ2-7. The specimen was blood T cells: a sorted CD56 or NKG2C T cell subset, CD4+ or CD8+ T cells, or bulk PBMC T cells (not recorded which). The CDR3 spells CASSLGRDSYEQYF.